The rows below give T cell receptor beta chains drawn from one sample of a study of shared T cell receptors in the human thymus. Using immunoSEQ multiplex PCR, the repertoire was profiled, and TCRdb retains in-frame clones only, with some absent. The sample shows 500,000 to 850,000 clones, around 87% of them seen only once. This sample also belongs to another study, concerning human thymus T cells.

Sequenced material: thymocytes. All receptors derive from a boy under two years old with a congenital heart defect. The conserved cysteine and the conserved F or W are not part of the CDR3 here. A D gene is named only where the DNA matches it firmly. A row's size may be missing; if present it is once, few, many or a size class.

clone_size	j_call	d_call	v_call	cdr3_aa
NA	TRBJ2-7	TRBD1	TRBV7-9	ASSLDRGSHEQY
NA	TRBJ2-1	NA	TRBV9	ASSVAGNEQF
NA	TRBJ2-5	NA	TRBV7-2	ASRADTGSGEETQY
NA	TRBJ2-2	NA	TRBV9	ASNAGSPGELF
NA	TRBJ1-1	TRBD1	TRBV10-1	ASSEGGGQGTEAF
NA	TRBJ1-6	NA	TRBV5-4	ASSWGQGSSPLH
NA	TRBJ1-2	NA	TRBV6-1	ASNQKGLYGYT
NA	TRBJ2-7	TRBD1	TRBV5-1	ASSFGTGFYEQY
NA	TRBJ2-3	NA	TRBV7-2	ASSRLSSGDSDTQY
once	TRBJ2-4	TRBD2	TRBV7-2	ASSLVGRSIQY
NA	TRBJ2-7	NA	TRBV19	ASSRSRGGETYEQY
NA	TRBJ2-6	NA	TRBV13	ASSLSGVGANVLT
NA	TRBJ1-5	TRBD1	TRBV27	ASSNRGLGQPQH
NA	TRBJ2-1	TRBD2	TRBV5-1	ASSLWLDSGGLPGGDEQF
once	TRBJ2-1	TRBD2	TRBV30	ACRLAGAASSYNEQF
NA	TRBJ2-1	TRBD2	TRBV28	ASSPSVDRIAGWVSNEQF
NA	TRBJ2-2	TRBD2	TRBV10-2	ATEELGGPGTGELF
NA	TRBJ1-6	NA	TRBV6-6	ASSYVGGLSPLH
NA	TRBJ1-6	TRBD1	TRBV28	ASSIPPGTGGYGDNSPLH
few	TRBJ1-1	TRBD1	TRBV4-3	ASSQDKGQGYTEAF
few	TRBJ1-4	TRBD1	TRBV7-6	ASSSWTGKLF
NA	TRBJ2-3	TRBD1	TRBV28	ASTHCWDRDTKVTDTQY
once	TRBJ2-7	NA	TRBV14	ASSQEGGSYEQY
NA	TRBJ2-3	TRBD2	TRBV7-3	ASQRDESTDTQY
NA	TRBJ2-5	NA	TRBV9	ASSAPGASQETQY
NA	TRBJ2-1	NA	TRBV25-1	ASSVRDSAYNEQF
NA	TRBJ1-6	NA	TRBV7-9	ASSLYEVNSPLH
NA	TRBJ2-1	TRBD2	TRBV13	ASSSGLAGGSV
NA	TRBJ2-2	NA	TRBV6-5	ATSGGESGELF
few	TRBJ1-2	NA	TRBV28	ASSLPPRLGGYT
NA	TRBJ2-1	TRBD2	TRBV6-5	ASSGTRPYNEQF
NA	TRBJ1-3	TRBD1	TRBV30	AWSRKTGSVTDTIY
NA	TRBJ2-7	TRBD2	TRBV19	ASSNGLGLAYEQY
NA	TRBJ1-2	NA	TRBV29-1	SATDRRYGYT
NA	TRBJ2-2	TRBD1	TRBV4-3	ASSRRGFRGRTGELF
NA	TRBJ2-7	TRBD2	TRBV27	ATKGGSSYEQY
NA	TRBJ2-2	NA	TRBV28	ASTGNTGELF
NA	TRBJ1-2	TRBD1	TRBV28	ASSPGTGIGYT
NA	TRBJ1-1	NA	TRBV14	ASSPDRFHTEAF
NA	TRBJ2-7	NA	TRBV13	ASSWLQGKSSYEQY
NA	TRBJ2-1	NA	TRBV6-1	ASSTEAAYYNEQF
NA	TRBJ1-2	NA	TRBV30	AWIRGNGYT
NA	TRBJ1-4	TRBD1	TRBV11-2	ASSFPSQGAEKLF
NA	TRBJ2-7	TRBD1	TRBV6-7	ASSRGTGAAYEQY
NA	TRBJ2-6	TRBD2	TRBV4-3	ASSQVAPSGRSGANVLT
NA	TRBJ2-7	TRBD2	TRBV4-1	ASSPSGSGMLYEQY
NA	TRBJ2-3	TRBD2	TRBV5-1	ASSLVGPSGHRTDTQY
NA	TRBJ2-7	TRBD1	TRBV5-8	ASSARDRDLEAYEQY
NA	TRBJ2-2	NA	TRBV2	ASSEFWEAGELF
NA	TRBJ1-4	TRBD1	TRBV25-1	ASRDRGRSEKLF
NA	TRBJ2-7	TRBD1	TRBV5-6	ASSLGTMDRPPYEQY
NA	TRBJ2-2	TRBD2	TRBV10-3	AIRAAGGHTGELF
NA	TRBJ2-2	NA	TRBV7-2	ASSLVVGPTGELF
NA	TRBJ1-1	TRBD1	TRBV13	ANSRQGVTEAF